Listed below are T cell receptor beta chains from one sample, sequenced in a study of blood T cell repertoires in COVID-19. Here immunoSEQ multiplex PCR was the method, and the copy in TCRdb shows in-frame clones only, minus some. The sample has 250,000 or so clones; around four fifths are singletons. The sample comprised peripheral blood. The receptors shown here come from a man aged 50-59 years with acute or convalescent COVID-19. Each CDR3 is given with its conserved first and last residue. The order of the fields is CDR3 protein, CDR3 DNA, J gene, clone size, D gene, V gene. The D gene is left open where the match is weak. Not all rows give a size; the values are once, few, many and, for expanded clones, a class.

CASSLQTGVGQETQYF,TGTGCCAGCAGCTTACAGACAGGGGTAGGGCAAGAGACCCAGTACTTC,TRBJ2-5,-,TRBD1,TRBV7-9
CASSQGGLAIDEQYF,TGCGCCAGCAGCCAGGGCGGACTAGCGATCGACGAGCAGTACTTC,TRBJ2-7,-,TRBD2,TRBV4-1
CASTEQGAYNEQFF,TGCGCCAGTACCGAGCAGGGGGCCTACAATGAGCAGTTCTTC,TRBJ2-1,-,TRBD1,TRBV5-1
CASRKQGAEKLFF,TGTGCCAGCAGGAAGCAGGGGGCGGAAAAACTGTTTTTT,TRBJ1-4,once,TRBD1,TRBV28
CASIQGARQPQHF,TGTGCCAGCATACAGGGGGCACGTCAGCCCCAGCATTTT,TRBJ1-5,-,TRBD1,TRBV2
CASSFHQSPSGRRSTDTQYF,TGTGCCAGCAGCTTCCACCAGTCTCCTAGCGGGAGGAGGAGCACAGATACGCAGTATTTT,TRBJ2-3,-,TRBD2,TRBV7-6
CASSLGQRELFF,TGCGCCAGCAGCTTGGGACAGAGGGAGCTGTTTTTT,TRBJ2-2,-,-,TRBV5-1
CASSQVGRGGLKDTQYF,TGCGCCAGCAGCCAAGTTGGTCGGGGGGGCTTGAAAGATACGCAGTATTTT,TRBJ2-3,-,TRBD2,TRBV4-1
CASIPGQGVDTQYF,TGTGCCAGCATTCCGGGACAGGGTGTAGATACGCAGTATTTT,TRBJ2-3,-,TRBD1,TRBV6-6
CAWSSTGGAKDTQYF,TGTGCCTGGAGCTCGACAGGGGGCGCAAAAGATACGCAGTATTTT,TRBJ2-3,-,TRBD1,TRBV30
CASSLRREGPYEQYF,TGTGCCAGCAGCTTACGGCGGGAGGGCCCCTACGAGCAGTACTTC,TRBJ2-7,-,TRBD2,TRBV7-6
CASRRVGSSYEQYF,TGTGCCAGCAGACGTGTGGGGAGCTCCTACGAGCAGTACTTC,TRBJ2-7,-,-,TRBV2
CASSQGGNTEAFF,TGCGCCAGCAGCCAAGGGGGCAACACTGAAGCTTTCTTT,TRBJ1-1,-,-,TRBV4-1
CASSLVSQGTGELFF,TGCGCCAGCAGCTTGGTATCGCAGGGCACCGGGGAGCTGTTTTTT,TRBJ2-2,-,-,TRBV5-1
CASRGTEDSPLHF,TGTGCCAGCAGGGGGACTGAAGATTCACCCCTCCACTTT,TRBJ1-6,-,-,TRBV25-1
CASSQQPRFGDGYTF,TGTGCCAGCAGCCAACAACCCAGGTTCGGCGATGGCTACACCTTC,TRBJ1-2,-,-,TRBV3-1/TRBV3-2
CASSRAGASTEAFF,TGTGCCAGTAGTCGGGCAGGGGCCTCAACTGAAGCTTTCTTT,TRBJ1-1,-,-,TRBV19
CASSLGTGQLYEQYF,TGCGCCAGCAGCTTGGGGACAGGGCAGCTCTACGAGCAGTACTTC,TRBJ2-7,-,TRBD1,TRBV5-1
CASSVSVSPYEQYF,TGTGCCAGCAGCGTAAGCGTATCCCCCTACGAGCAGTACTTC,TRBJ2-7,-,-,TRBV9
CASSEDRGFQPQHF,TGTGCCAGCAGTGAAGACAGGGGGTTTCAGCCCCAGCATTTT,TRBJ1-5,-,TRBD1,TRBV2
CASSARRSRVEEQYF,TGTGCCAGCAGTGCCCGACGGAGTCGGGTGGAGGAGCAGTACTTC,TRBJ2-7,-,-,TRBV27
CASSFRQGNYEQYF,TGTGCCAGCAGCTTTCGACAGGGAAACTACGAGCAGTACTTC,TRBJ2-7,-,TRBD1,TRBV5-6
CATSDLPGNQPQHF,TGTGCCACCAGTGATTTGCCCGGCAATCAGCCCCAGCATTTT,TRBJ1-5,-,-,TRBV24-1
CASIGQGSQPQHF,TGTGCCAGCATCGGACAGGGAAGCCAGCCCCAGCATTTT,TRBJ1-5,-,TRBD1,TRBV6-6
CASSAGQYSNQPQHF,TGTGCCAGCAGCGCAGGACAGTATAGCAATCAGCCCCAGCATTTT,TRBJ1-5,-,-,TRBV11-2
CASSIDGGARLEQYF,TGTGCCAGTAGTATAGATGGGGGCGCAAGGCTTGAGCAGTACTTC,TRBJ2-7,-,-,TRBV19
CSAQGNDEQYF,TGCAGTGCCCAGGGGAATGACGAGCAGTACTTC,TRBJ2-7,-,-,TRBV20-1
CATSDLPRDSTRFYSNQPQHF,TGTGCCACCAGTGATTTGCCTCGGGACTCCACGAGGTTCTATAGCAATCAGCCCCAGCATTTT,TRBJ1-5,-,-,TRBV24-1
CASRSYGTSGRTDTQYF,TGCGCCAGCAGATCTTACGGGACTAGCGGGAGAACAGATACGCAGTATTTT,TRBJ2-3,-,TRBD2,TRBV5-1
CASSLDPGGIEKLFF,TGTGCCAGCAGCTTGGATCCAGGGGGCATAGAAAAACTGTTTTTT,TRBJ1-4,-,TRBD1,TRBV5-5
CASRSSGSYNEQFF,TGTGCCAGCAGATCTAGCGGGAGCTACAATGAGCAGTTCTTC,TRBJ2-1,-,TRBD2,TRBV25-1
CASSTPPPVNTEAFF,TGTGCCAGCAGCACTCCGCCTCCGGTTAACACTGAAGCTTTCTTT,TRBJ1-1,-,-,TRBV11-3
CASSVGYYGYTF,TGTGCCAGCAGCGTCGGTTACTATGGCTACACCTTC,TRBJ1-2,-,-,TRBV7-2
CASSVGDSSAGNQYF,TGTGCCAGCAGCGTAGGGGACAGTTCTGCTGGAAATCAGTACTTC,TRBJ2-4,once,TRBD1,TRBV9
CASRLAGDTDTQYF,TGCGCCAGCAGACTAGCGGGGGACACAGATACGCAGTATTTT,TRBJ2-3,-,TRBD2,TRBV5-1
CASSGGGAGGPLYEQYF,TGTGCCAGCAGCGGAGGGGGAGCGGGAGGTCCCTTATACGAGCAGTACTTC,TRBJ2-7,-,TRBD2,TRBV11-2
CASVGTGLGNEQFF,TGTGCCAGTGTAGGGACAGGCTTAGGGAATGAGCAGTTCTTC,TRBJ2-1,-,TRBD1,TRBV19
CASSQNVDRGYEQYF,TGCGCCAGCAGCCAAAACGTGGACAGGGGGTACGAGCAGTACTTC,TRBJ2-7,-,TRBD1,TRBV4-1
CASGGETQYF,TGTGCCAGCGGCGGAGAGACCCAGTACTTC,TRBJ2-5,few,-,TRBV11-2
CASSTGTNLQETQYF,TGCGCCAGCAGCACCGGGACAAACCTACAAGAGACCCAGTACTTC,TRBJ2-5,once,-,TRBV5-1
CASIRQGAPDTQYF,TGTGCCAGTATTCGACAGGGGGCCCCAGATACGCAGTATTTT,TRBJ2-3,-,TRBD1,TRBV19